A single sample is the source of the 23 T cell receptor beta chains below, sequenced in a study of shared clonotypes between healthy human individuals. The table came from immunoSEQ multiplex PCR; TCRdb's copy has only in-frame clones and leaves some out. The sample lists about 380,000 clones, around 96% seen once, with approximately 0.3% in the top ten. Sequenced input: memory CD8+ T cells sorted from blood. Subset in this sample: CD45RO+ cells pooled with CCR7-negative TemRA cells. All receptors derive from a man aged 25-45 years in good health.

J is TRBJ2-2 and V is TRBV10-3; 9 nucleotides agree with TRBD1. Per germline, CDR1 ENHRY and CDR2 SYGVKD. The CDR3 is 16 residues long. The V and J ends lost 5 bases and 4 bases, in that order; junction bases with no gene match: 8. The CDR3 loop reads CAISTGTGLGTGELFF. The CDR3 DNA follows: TGTGCCATCAGTACCGGGACAGGGCTCGGCACCGGGGAGCTGTTTTTT.

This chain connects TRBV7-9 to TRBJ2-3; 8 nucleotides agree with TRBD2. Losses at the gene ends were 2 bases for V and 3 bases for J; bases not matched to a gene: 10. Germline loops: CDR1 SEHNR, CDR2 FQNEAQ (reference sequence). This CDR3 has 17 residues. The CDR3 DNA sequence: TGTGCCAGCAGCTTATTCGGGGCTAGCGGGTGGACAGATACGCAGTATTTT. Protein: CASSLFGASGWTDTQYF.

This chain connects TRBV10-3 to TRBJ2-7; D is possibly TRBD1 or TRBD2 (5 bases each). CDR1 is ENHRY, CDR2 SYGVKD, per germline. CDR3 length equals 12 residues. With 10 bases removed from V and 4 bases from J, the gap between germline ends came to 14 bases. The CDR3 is CATRDQAYEQYF. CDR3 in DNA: TGTGCCACCCGGGACCAGGCTTACGAGCAGTACTTC.

This chain's CDR3 is CASSQGPQNGYTF. DNA of the CDR3: TGTGCCAGCAGCCAAGGGCCCCAAAATGGCTACACCTTC. The chain has TRBV28 and TRBJ1-2; D is unresolved. The germline V and J ends were trimmed by 6 bases and 6 bases, with 14 bases remaining between them. This CDR3 comprises 13 residues. Germline V lookup: CDR1 MDHEN, CDR2 SYDVKM.

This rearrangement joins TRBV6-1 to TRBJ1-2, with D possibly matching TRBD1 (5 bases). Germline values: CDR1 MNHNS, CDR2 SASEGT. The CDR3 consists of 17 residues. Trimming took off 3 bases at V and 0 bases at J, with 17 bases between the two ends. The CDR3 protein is CASSDPKLGVSNYGYTF. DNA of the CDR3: TGTGCCAGCAGTGATCCGAAGTTAGGGGTTTCTAACTATGGCTACACCTTC.

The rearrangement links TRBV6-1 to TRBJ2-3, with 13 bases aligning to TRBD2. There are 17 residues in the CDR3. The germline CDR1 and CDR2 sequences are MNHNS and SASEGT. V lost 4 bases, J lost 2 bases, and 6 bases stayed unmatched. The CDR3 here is CASSGTSGSRYTDTQYF. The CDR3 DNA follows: TGTGCCAGCAGTGGGACTAGCGGGAGTCGATACACAGATACGCAGTATTTT.

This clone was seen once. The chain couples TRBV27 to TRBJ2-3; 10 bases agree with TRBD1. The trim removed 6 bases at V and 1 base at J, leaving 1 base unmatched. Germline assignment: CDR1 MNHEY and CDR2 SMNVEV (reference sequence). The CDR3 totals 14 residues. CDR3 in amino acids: CASRGTGGTDTQYF. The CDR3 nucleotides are TGTGCCAGCAGGGGGACAGGGGGCACAGATACGCAGTATTTT.

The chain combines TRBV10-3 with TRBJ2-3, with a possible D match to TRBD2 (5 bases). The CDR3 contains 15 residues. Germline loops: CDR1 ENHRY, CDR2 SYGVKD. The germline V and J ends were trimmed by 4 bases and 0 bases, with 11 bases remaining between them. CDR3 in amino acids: CAISVRADSTDTQYF. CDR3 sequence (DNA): TGTGCCATCAGTGTTAGAGCGGATAGCACAGATACGCAGTATTTT.

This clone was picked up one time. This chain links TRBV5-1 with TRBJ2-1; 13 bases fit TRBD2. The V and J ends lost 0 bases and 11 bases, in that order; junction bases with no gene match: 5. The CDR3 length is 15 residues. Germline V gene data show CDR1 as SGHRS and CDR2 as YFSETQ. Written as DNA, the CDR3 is TGCGCCAGCAGCTTGGCTAGACTAGCGGGAGGTAAGCAGTTCTTC. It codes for CASSLARLAGGKQFF. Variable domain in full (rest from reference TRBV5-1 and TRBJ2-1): KAGVTQTPRYLIKTRGQQVTLSCSPISGHRSVSWYQQTPGQGLQFLFEYFSETQRNKGNFPGRFSGRQFSNSRSEMNVSTLELGDSALYLCASSLARLAGGKQFFGPGTRLTVL.

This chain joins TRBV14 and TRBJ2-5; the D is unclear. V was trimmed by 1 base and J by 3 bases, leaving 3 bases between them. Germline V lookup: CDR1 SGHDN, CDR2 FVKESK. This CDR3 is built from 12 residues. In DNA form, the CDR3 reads TGTGCCAGCAGCCAAGTGAAAGAGACCCAGTACTTC. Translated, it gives CASSQVKETQYF. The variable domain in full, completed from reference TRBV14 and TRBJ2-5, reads EAGVTQFPSHSVIEKGQTVTLRCDPISGHDNLYWYRRVMGKEIKFLLHFVKESKQDESGMPNNRFLAERTGGTYSTLKVQPAELEDSGVYFCASSQVKETQYFGPGTRLLVL.

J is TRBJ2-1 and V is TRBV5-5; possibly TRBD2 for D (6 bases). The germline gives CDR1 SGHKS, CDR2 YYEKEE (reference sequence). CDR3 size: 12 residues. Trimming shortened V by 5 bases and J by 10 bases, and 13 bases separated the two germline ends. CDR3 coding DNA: TGTGCCAGCAGTTCCCCTAGCGCCGAGCAGTTCTTC. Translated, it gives CASSSPSAEQFF.

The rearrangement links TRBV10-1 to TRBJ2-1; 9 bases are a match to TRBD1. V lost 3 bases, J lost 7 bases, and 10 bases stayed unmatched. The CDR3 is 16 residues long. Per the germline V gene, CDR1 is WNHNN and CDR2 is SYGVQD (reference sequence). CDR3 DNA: TGCGCCAGCAGTGAACCATCCGGGACAGGGCGGAATGAGCAGTTCTTC. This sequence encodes CASSEPSGTGRNEQFF.

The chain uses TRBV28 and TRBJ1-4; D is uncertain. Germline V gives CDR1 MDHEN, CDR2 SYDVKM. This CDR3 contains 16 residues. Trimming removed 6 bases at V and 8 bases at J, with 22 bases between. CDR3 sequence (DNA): TGTGCCAGCAGCCTACTGGTCGGGTTGGAGGGAGAAAAACTGTTTTTT. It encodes CASSLLVGLEGEKLFF.

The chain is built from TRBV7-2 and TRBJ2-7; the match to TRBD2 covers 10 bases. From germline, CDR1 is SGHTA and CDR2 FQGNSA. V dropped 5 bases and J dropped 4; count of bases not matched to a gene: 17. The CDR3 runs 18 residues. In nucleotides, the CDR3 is TGTGCCAGCAGCCCGGGACTAGCGAGCCCTGGGTTGGGGTACGAGCAGTACTTC. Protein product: CASSPGLASPGLGYEQYF.

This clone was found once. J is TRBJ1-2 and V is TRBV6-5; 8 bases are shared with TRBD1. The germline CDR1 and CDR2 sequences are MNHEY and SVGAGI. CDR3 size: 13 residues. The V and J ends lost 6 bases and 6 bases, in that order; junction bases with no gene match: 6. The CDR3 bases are TGTGCCAGCAGGACCGGGACAGGTCATGGCTACACCTTC. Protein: CASRTGTGHGYTF.

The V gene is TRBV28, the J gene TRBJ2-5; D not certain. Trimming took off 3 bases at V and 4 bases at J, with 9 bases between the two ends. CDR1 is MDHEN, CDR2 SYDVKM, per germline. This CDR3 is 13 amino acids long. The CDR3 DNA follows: TGTGCCAGCAGTTTGCGGTTTGGAGAGACCCAGTACTTC. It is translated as CASSLRFGETQYF.

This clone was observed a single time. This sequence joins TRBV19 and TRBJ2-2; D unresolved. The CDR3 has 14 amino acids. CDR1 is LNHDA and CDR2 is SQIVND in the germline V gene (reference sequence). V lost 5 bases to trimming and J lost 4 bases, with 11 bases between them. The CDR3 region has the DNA TGTGCCAGTAGTTTCGGCCAGTTCACCGGGGAGCTGTTTTTT. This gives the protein CASSFGQFTGELFF.

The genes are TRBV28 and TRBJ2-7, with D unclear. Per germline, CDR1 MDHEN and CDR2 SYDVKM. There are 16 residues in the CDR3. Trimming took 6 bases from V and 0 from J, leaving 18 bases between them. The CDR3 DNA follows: TGTGCCAGCAGCCTCTCGGCGACACTGAGCTCCTACGAGCAGTACTTC. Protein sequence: CASSLSATLSSYEQYF.

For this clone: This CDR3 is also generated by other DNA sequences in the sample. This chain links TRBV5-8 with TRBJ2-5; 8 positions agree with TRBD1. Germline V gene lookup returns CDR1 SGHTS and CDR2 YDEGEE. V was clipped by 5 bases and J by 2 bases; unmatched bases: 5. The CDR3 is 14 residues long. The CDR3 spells CASSPGTGQETQYF. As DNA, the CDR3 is TGTGCCAGCAGTCCCGGGACAGGACAAGAGACCCAGTACTTC.

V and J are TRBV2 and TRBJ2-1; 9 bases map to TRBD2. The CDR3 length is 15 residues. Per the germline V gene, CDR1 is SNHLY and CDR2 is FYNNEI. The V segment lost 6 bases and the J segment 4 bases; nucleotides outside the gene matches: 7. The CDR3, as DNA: TGTGCCAGCAGAGCAGGACTAGCGAGGTACAATGAGCAGTTCTTC. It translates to CASRAGLARYNEQFF.

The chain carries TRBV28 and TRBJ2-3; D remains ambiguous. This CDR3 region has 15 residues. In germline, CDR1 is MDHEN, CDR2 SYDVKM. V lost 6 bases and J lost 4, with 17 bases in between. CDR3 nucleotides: TGTGCCAGCAGCCCTATTCTTTCTATGTCAGATACGCAGTATTTT. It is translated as CASSPILSMSDTQYF. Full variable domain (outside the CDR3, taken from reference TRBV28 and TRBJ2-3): DVKVTQSSRYLVKRTGEKVFLECVQDMDHENMFWYRQDPGLGLRLIYFSYDVKMKEKGDIPEGYSVSREKKERFSLILESASTNQTSMYLCASSPILSMSDTQYFGPGTRLTVL.

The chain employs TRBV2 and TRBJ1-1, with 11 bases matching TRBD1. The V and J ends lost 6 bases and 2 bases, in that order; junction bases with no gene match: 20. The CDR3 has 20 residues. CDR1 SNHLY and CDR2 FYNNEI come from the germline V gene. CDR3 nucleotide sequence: TGTGCCAGCAGCGTTCGGGACAGGGGGACAACATTGATGTCCAACACTGAAGCTTTCTTT. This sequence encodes CASSVRDRGTTLMSNTEAFF.

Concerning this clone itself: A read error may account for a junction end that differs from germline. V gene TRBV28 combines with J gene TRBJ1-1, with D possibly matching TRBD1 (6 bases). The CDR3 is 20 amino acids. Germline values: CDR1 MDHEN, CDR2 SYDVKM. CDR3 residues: CASSLPKDYRASGSNAEAFF. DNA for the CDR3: TGTGCCAGCAGTCTCCCCAAGGATTACAGGGCCTCGGGGTCGAACGCTGAAGCTTTCTTT. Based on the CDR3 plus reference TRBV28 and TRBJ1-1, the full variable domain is DVKVTQSSRYLVKRTGEKVFLECVQDMDHENMFWYRQDPGLGLRLIYFSYDVKMKEKGDIPEGYSVSREKKERFSLILESASTNQTSMYLCASSLPKDYRASGSNAEAFFGQGTRLTVV.